This record concerns one T cell receptor (beta chain) sequence. Its antigen is currently unknown. Treatment specified: over 15 received Ad26.COV2.S at low or high dose, single or two shots; 5 received placebo; per-sample allocation not given. Specimen acquisition occurred on day 63 following the initial vaccine or placebo injection. Based in Boston, the donor was an adult of 18-55 years. Repertoires were generated with immunoSEQ multiplex PCR, while TCRdb's copy carries only in-frame clones and drops some. The profile shows roughly 350,000 clones, less than 90% of them singletons. The sample comes from a study of Ad26.COV2.S vaccination and SARS-CoV-2 variants. Overall study context: Enrolled in COV1001, the donor was in the Ad26.COV2.S trial arm, which received the vaccine. The study's findings and limits: Reported post-vaccination CD8+ and CD4+ T cell responses to spike showed substantial breadth.

Germline loops: CDR1 SGHTA, CDR2 FQGNSA. The V gene lost 3 bases and the J gene lost 6 bases, with 9 bases spanning the gap. This CDR3 contains 12 residues. The gene calls are TRBV7-2 and TRBJ2-7; D not certain. The specimen was peripheral blood, collected in a trial of Ad26.COV2.S vaccine versus placebo. The source is a person aged 18 to 59 who received the Ad26.COV2.S COVID-19 vaccine or a placebo. In DNA, the CDR3 is TGTGCCAGCAGCTTTGGCCCGGGCGAGCAGTACTTC. It is translated as CASSFGPGEQYF.